This TCR beta chain came from a study of blood T cell repertoires in COVID-19. Study-wide background: Samples taken during acute and convalescent COVID-19 were collected in the United States, Italy and Spain. Sample material is recorded as cDNA or gDNA derived from T cells, B-cell-depleted T cells, or PBMCs.

The germline CDR1 and CDR2 sequences are LNHDA and SQIVND (reference sequence). The V gene end was trimmed by 3 bases and the J gene end by 4 bases; junction bases not matched to a gene: 5. The CDR3 totals 14 residues. Participants, about 18 to 90 years old, spanned 25 or so US areas. Per the original methods: How many nucleated cells were present was estimated from reference gene primer amplification. Sequencing used immunoSEQ multiplex PCR; TCRdb keeps in-frame clones, though not all of them. V and J calls and clone size are given by that table; D and trimming were obtained from the DNA. The sample lists about 480,000 clones; 70% to 90% were seen once.

Material for sequencing was PBMCs or T cells enriched from blood (not recorded which). The chain carries TRBV19 and TRBJ1-2; TRBD1 agrees at 7 bases. The receptor comes from a woman aged 18-29 years with acute COVID-19. The CDR3 protein is CASSMIGQAYGYTF. The CDR3, as DNA: TGTGCCAGTAGTATGATAGGACAGGCCTATGGCTACACCTTC.